The rows below give T cell receptor beta chains drawn from one sample of a study of cytotoxic CD8 clonotypes in ibrutinib-treated CLL. Repertoires were generated with immunoSEQ multiplex PCR, while TCRdb's copy carries only in-frame clones and drops some. Among about 21,000 clones, less than 80% were seen once, and the ten largest hold about 26%. The sample in question was PBMCs, obtained before ibrutinib treatment. These receptors were collected from a human donor with chronic lymphocytic leukemia. Both conserved end residues are part of each CDR3. The D gene is left open where the match is weak. The size entry is marked missing in some rows and otherwise reads once, few, many or a size class.

J gene: TRBJ2-6
V gene: TRBV6-6
D gene: -
clone size: -
CDR3 DNA: TGTGCCAGCAGTTTTGACAGCTCTGGGGCCAACGTCCTGACTTTC
CDR3 protein: CASSFDSSGANVLTF

J gene: TRBJ2-7
V gene: TRBV11-1
D gene: -
clone size: -
CDR3 DNA: TGTGCCAGCAGCCGGGAGATTGCTAGCGACCCCTACGAGCAGTACTTC
CDR3 protein: CASSREIASDPYEQYF

J gene: TRBJ2-7
V gene: TRBV4-2
D gene: -
clone size: -
CDR3 DNA: TGTGCCAGCAGCCAAGGGGCGGCGGTTTCCTACGAGCAGTACTTC
CDR3 protein: CASSQGAAVSYEQYF

J gene: TRBJ2-7
V gene: TRBV29-1
D gene: -
clone size: -
CDR3 DNA: TGCAGCGTTGAGTGGGGGGCAGGCTACGAGCAGTACTTC
CDR3 protein: CSVEWGAGYEQYF

J gene: TRBJ1-2
V gene: TRBV25-1
D gene: TRBD1
clone size: few
CDR3 DNA: TGTGCCAGCAGTGAGATCGGACAGGGCTATGGCTACACCTTC
CDR3 protein: CASSEIGQGYGYTF

J gene: TRBJ2-5
V gene: TRBV30
D gene: TRBD2
clone size: -
CDR3 DNA: TGTGCCTGGAGCGGGGGGATTTGGGAGACCCAGTACTTC
CDR3 protein: CAWSGGIWETQYF

J gene: TRBJ2-3
V gene: TRBV19
D gene: -
clone size: -
CDR3 DNA: TGTGCCAGTAGTATAGATGGACATGCCACAGATACGCAGTATTTT
CDR3 protein: CASSIDGHATDTQYF

J gene: TRBJ2-1
V gene: TRBV7-6
D gene: -
clone size: -
CDR3 DNA: TGTGCCAGCAGCTTATATGTCCCCGTAAAGCACAATGAGCAGTTCTTC
CDR3 protein: CASSLYVPVKHNEQFF

J gene: TRBJ2-1
V gene: TRBV27
D gene: -
clone size: -
CDR3 DNA: TGTGCCAGCAGTCCCTCAAGGGTGGTGTCCTACAATGAGCAGTTCTTC
CDR3 protein: CASSPSRVVSYNEQFF

J gene: TRBJ2-3
V gene: TRBV28
D gene: -
clone size: -
CDR3 DNA: TGTGCCAGCAGTTCCTTCACTCCTAGCACAGATACGCAGTATTTT
CDR3 protein: CASSSFTPSTDTQYF

J gene: TRBJ1-1
V gene: TRBV19
D gene: TRBD1
clone size: medium-sized
CDR3 DNA: TGTGCCAGTAGTTGGCCGGGACAGGGAAACACTGAAGCTTTCTTT
CDR3 protein: CASSWPGQGNTEAFF

J gene: TRBJ2-2
V gene: TRBV5-1
D gene: TRBD1
clone size: once
CDR3 DNA: TGCGCCAGCCGAAATCAGGGGGCTTCGGGCACCGGGGAGCTGTTTTTT
CDR3 protein: CASRNQGASGTGELFF